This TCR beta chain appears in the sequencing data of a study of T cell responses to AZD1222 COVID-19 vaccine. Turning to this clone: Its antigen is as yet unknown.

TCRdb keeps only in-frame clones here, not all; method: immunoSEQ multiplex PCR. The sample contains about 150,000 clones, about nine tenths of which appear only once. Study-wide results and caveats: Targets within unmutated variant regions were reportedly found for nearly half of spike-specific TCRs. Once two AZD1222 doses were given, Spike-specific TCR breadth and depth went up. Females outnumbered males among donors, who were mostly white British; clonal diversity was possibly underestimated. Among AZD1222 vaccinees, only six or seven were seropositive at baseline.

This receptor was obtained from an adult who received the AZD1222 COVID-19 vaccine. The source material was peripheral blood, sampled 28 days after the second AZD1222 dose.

As DNA, the CDR3 is TGTGCCAGCAGCTCAGAAGGGAACAAGCGACCCTACGAGCAGTACTTC. Translation gives CASSSEGNKRPYEQYF. V usage is TRBV7-9 and J usage is TRBJ2-7; D is ambiguous. V was cut by 4 bases and J by 2 bases, with 18 bases left in between. Per germline, CDR1 SEHNR and CDR2 FQNEAQ (reference sequence). The CDR3 is 16 amino acids. Combining the CDR3 with reference TRBV7-9 and TRBJ2-7 gives the whole variable domain DTGVSQNPRHKITKRGQNVTFRCDPISEHNRLYWYRQTLGQGPEFLTYFQNEAQLEKSRLLSDRFSAERPKGSFSTLEIQRTEQGDSAMYLCASSSEGNKRPYEQYFGPGTRLTVT.